This TCR beta chain was recovered during a study of cytomegalovirus exposure and HLA in healthy donors (dated by TCRdb to the late 2010s). A note on the overall study: An earlier analysis of roughly 630 of the donors reported 250 to 300 Gb of sequence data and more than 90 million unique TCR beta sequences from about 180 million T cells. Among some 400 genotyped donors of the cohort, an average of roughly 230,000 unique TCR beta nucleotide sequences was sequenced per donor, of which about 19% were non-productive. The study was designed to test whether signatures of past pathogen exposure could be identified by cataloging public T cell receptors. To decide whether each TCR beta V gene segment behaved as functional or pseudogenic, an earlier analysis of some 580 of the donors relied on high-throughput TCR beta sequencing. A later genetic analysis took genome-wide SNP genotypes for about 65% of the 666 donors and used that subset as a discovery cohort. Among the approximately 430 genotyped donors, about 85% belonged to the genetic ancestry cluster associated with self-reported Caucasian donors. A separate validation cohort of 100 to 150 different subjects was used in addition to the roughly 720-subject first cohort. To predict cytomegalovirus infection status, the study brought together high-throughput TCR immunosequencing, statistical association of individual TCRs with disease status, and machine learning. Typing coverage differed by locus: A, B, C, DRB1 and DQB1 were typed in about 629-640 donors, DQA1 in 522, DPA1 in some 570, and DPB1 in 450 to 480. About five DR-DQ haplotypes were handled as single units for association and clustering because linkage in the cohort was strong. Both class I and class II loci were covered by HLA typing, at four-digit resolution. About 300 gigabases of sequencing data and 78 million or so unique TCR sequences were included in an early release covering several hundred HLA-typed donors. Donor age, sex, ethnicity and CMV serostatus were compiled together with the repertoire data. Every repertoire in the discovery cohort had been generated on one and the same sequencing platform. Rather than drawing on any new phenotypic data, the later analysis identified candidate immune exposures from TCR beta sequences and the way those sequences occurred across donors. Using immunosequencing, the study profiled T cell repertoires from around 670 subjects and related those repertoires to cytomegalovirus serostatus. A later analysis re-analyzed previously published TCR beta repertoires from approximately 670 donors and added high-resolution HLA genotyping to study TCR occurrence patterns. The full study reports these points: According to a later analysis, parvovirus B19, influenza, CMV and Epstein-Barr virus appeared linked to several top co-occurrence clusters. Cytomegalovirus status was reported to be diagnosed by the classifier with high specificity and sensitivity in both the original and validation cohorts. Immune exposure information for the cohort was limited to CMV serostatus. Assigning TCR associations to individual alleles was difficult when HLA alleles, especially DR and DQ, strongly co-occurred. About 17 rarely observed V segments, including chromosome 9 orphons, were excluded from the earlier analysis of about 600 of the donors because counts were too low. An earlier analysis of 587 of the donors showed that most TCR beta V segments appeared in productive rearrangements either about 87% or about 30% of the time, which broadly matched IMGT annotations. A few of the identified cytomegalovirus-associated TCR beta chains were confirmed in vitro to be specific for cytomegalovirus antigens. HLA typing was unavailable for some donors at each locus, so association tests used only the typed subset. It was suggested by the authors that the approach could potentially be generalized to other disease states and immunological phenotypes. In the study, about 150 TCR beta chains were listed as associated with cytomegalovirus. The cohort was sequenced for TCR beta chains only, and without alpha or paired-chain data the features that could be detected were limited. Linkage disequilibrium might explain the correlated functional status among segregating V segments, but an unknown experimental factor could not be excluded. A further reported finding was that TCR beta sequences accurately predicted the HLA-A and HLA-B alleles for most subjects in the first cohort. Specific HLA alleles were associated with 15,000 to 20,000 TCR beta sequences at a false discovery rate of 0.05 in a later analysis. In a later analysis, the rate of TCR association differed among HLA loci, with DRB1 alleles having the most associated TCRs and HLA-C alleles having the fewest. The 87-base-pair reads could not distinguish some IMGT-functional V segments, including TRBV6-2 and TRBV6-3, so those segments were excluded. Most TCR sequences were seen in very few donors, while some public TCRs were found in many individuals. The presence/absence analyses assumed that sequencing depth was roughly uniform across donors, and that assumption may not be true. An association between a missense DCLRE1C variant and V-gene and J-gene trimming of TCR beta chains was found in a later genetic analysis and replicated in an independent cohort. In a later analysis, HLA-associated TCR beta chains were found to be more clonally expanded and to have lower generation probabilities than equally common non-associated chains. The sequencing pipeline was judged likely to have produced a cluster of highly shared sequence variants as a technical artifact. Most CMV-associated TCR beta chains appeared to be HLA-restricted in a later analysis, and the HLA associations seemed to be driven largely by CMV exposure. A later genetic analysis reported fewer N-insertions in productive TCRs among donors in an Asian-associated ancestry cluster than the roughly 690-donor mean.

To note about this clone: It lacks a known antigen. No base quality values were provided; no much bigger clone lies one nucleotide off.

The germline V gene encodes CDR1 SGHRS and CDR2 YFSETQ. The CDR3 covers 14 residues, taking in both the cysteine and the phenylalanine. The CDR3 DNA has 42 bases and is translated from base 1. V and J lose 0 bases and 1 base, and a span of 7 bases separates them. Library preparation was by the immunoSEQ multiplex PCR assay. A mixture of 60 forward primers for TCR Vbeta segments and 13 reverse primers for TCR Jbeta segments was used in the multiplex PCR. A multiplex PCR assay on genomic DNA amplified the CDR3 region of rearranged TCR beta genes. On the Illumina HiSeq System, the amplified TCR beta libraries were sequenced as 87-base-pair reads. In the authors' own workflow: A later analysis counted around 72 million unique TCR beta chains across the 666 repertoires, and roughly 9.9 million of these chains were shared by at least two donors. Raw reads were error-corrected and collapsed into unique sequences with a nearest-neighbor algorithm that merged closely related sequences to remove PCR and sequencing errors. Alignment of CDR3 sequences to IMGT reference sequences was used to assign V, D and J gene segments. For a sequence to be retained, a match of at least six nucleotides to both a V gene segment and a J gene segment was required. Rearrangements were classified as productive when the CDR3 lacked stop codons and remained in frame with V and J, and all other rearrangements were classified as non-productive. Following IMGT convention, CDR3 was defined as the stretch from the second conserved V-encoded cysteine up to the conserved J-encoded phenylalanine. Sequences without an unambiguous match to a single V gene segment were excluded from the earlier analysis of several hundred of the donors. In an earlier analysis of a few hundred of the donors, V segments were called functional above 56.7% productive rearrangements and were called segregating when the between-donor standard deviation exceeded 5%. A statistical classification framework was developed to diagnose cytomegalovirus status using the catalog of TCR beta chain sequences. V and J gene assignment, in a later analysis, came from comparing TCR nucleotide sequences with IMGT/GENE-DB human TR gene sequences. Using the TCRdist pipeline, a later analysis assigned CDR3 sequences along with most-parsimonious VDJ recombination scenarios. In a later analysis, every TCR beta chain was defined by the combination of its CDR3 amino acid sequence and its V-gene family, and reads without a unique V-gene family were dropped. In a later analysis, 450 to 600 highly shared, low-generation-probability nucleotide sequences were removed to address suspected cross-contamination and a sequencing artifact. A later analysis calculated a clonal expansion index for each public chain from normalized within-repertoire ranks of inferred template counts. In a later analysis, generation probabilities were computed using a VDJ recombination model fitted to out-of-frame rearrangements, and the results were checked against IGoR. Hypergeometric tests were used in a later analysis to score TCR-TCR, TCR-HLA and TCR-CMV co-occurrence, with a repertoire-size bias correction applied to the TCR pairs. To estimate false discovery rates, a later analysis permuted the HLA or CMV assignments 20 times. In a later analysis, co-occurring TCRs were grouped using DBSCAN, and TCRdist sequence similarity was added for clustering within HLA-allele-positive subsets. For co-occurrence clustering, repertoires with fewer than 30,000 or more than 120,000 public chains were excluded, along with 5 or 6 repertoires with anomalous nucleotide sharing. Sourced from immuneACCESS, this table was stored by TCRdb with only in-frame sequences that have V and J called. A share of the clones is absent; for the studies checked, an unresolved V gene accounts for under half, and the remainder has no known explanation. For V, J and clone size, that table is used; D and trimming come from the DNA. The sample contains approximately 72,000 clones, 60% to 75% of them found a single time. 20% to 25% of the sample is held by the ten biggest clonotypes.

The cohort comprised 666 healthy bone marrow donors. All cohort members were sampled while nominally healthy, although unrecorded immune exposures were likely present. The donor tested CMV seropositive, placing the donor among the roughly 300 seropositive members of the cohort. A peripheral blood sample was provided by each donor, and peripheral blood mononuclear cells were used for TCR beta sequencing. The Qiagen DNeasy Blood Extraction Kit was used to extract genomic DNA from the blood cell samples. This chain joins TRBV5-1 to TRBJ1-1, with the D gene call left open. The specimen was PBMCs. The receptor's source is a man aged 35 to 55 in good health and CMV-seropositive. The CDR3 here reads CASSLGLANTEAFF. At the DNA level, the sequence is TGCGCCAGCAGCTTGGGGCTTGCGAACACTGAAGCTTTCTTT.